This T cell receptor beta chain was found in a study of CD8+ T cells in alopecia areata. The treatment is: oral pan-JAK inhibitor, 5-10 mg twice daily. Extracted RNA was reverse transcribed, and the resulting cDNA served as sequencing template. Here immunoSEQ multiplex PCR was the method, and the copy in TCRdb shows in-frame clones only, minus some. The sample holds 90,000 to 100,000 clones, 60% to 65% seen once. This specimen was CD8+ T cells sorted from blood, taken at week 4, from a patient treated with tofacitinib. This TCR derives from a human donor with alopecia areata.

CDR3 protein: CASSLAFSQETQYF. As DNA, the CDR3 is TGCGCCAGCAGCTTGGCCTTTAGCCAAGAGACCCAGTACTTC. This rearrangement joins TRBV5-1 to TRBJ2-5; D call uncertain. The germline V gene encodes CDR1 SGHRS and CDR2 YFSETQ. Trimming took off 0 bases at V and 1 base at J, with 7 bases between the two ends. The CDR3 length is 14 residues.